This T cell receptor (beta chain) was retrieved from a study of OX40 agonist ivuxolimab in advanced cancers. Broader study findings: In a subset of nonresponders, normalized T-cell clonal expansion was also low.

The protocol was immunoSEQ multiplex PCR, while the TCRdb copy is restricted to in-frame clones and leaves out a portion. Altogether around 65,000 clones are present, approximately 90% being singletons, with the ten largest covering 18%. The CDR3 covers 17 residues. The V end lost 4 bases, the J end lost 4 bases, and 23 bases lay between the germline ends. Germline CDR1 SGDLS, CDR2 YYNGEE. Only one count was recorded for this clone. The antigen is not known. The sequence came from an adult with an advanced solid tumor such as melanoma, head and neck, liver or kidney cancer. Sequencing was performed on CD4+ or CD8+ T cells sorted from blood, taken in a trial of the OX40 agonist ivuxolimab. The J gene is TRBJ1-1, the V gene TRBV9; perhaps TRBD1 as D (6 bases). The CDR3 DNA is TGTGCCAGCAGCTCCCCGAGGATGGAGGGGGTGAGCACTGAAGCTTTCTTT. Its translation: CASSSPRMEGVSTEAFF.